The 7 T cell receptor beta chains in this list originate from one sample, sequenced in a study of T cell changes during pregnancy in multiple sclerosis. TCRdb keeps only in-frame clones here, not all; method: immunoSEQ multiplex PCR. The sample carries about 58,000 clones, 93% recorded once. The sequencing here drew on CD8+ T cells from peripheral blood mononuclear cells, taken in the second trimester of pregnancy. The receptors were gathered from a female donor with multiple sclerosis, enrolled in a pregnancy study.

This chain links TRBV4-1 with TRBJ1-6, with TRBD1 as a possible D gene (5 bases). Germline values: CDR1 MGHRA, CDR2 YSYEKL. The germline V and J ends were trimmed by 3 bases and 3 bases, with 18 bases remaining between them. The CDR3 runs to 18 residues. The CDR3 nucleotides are TGCGCCAGCAGCCATGGCGGGGGGGAGGGTAGCTATAATTCACCCCTCCACTTT. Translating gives CASSHGGGEGSYNSPLHF.

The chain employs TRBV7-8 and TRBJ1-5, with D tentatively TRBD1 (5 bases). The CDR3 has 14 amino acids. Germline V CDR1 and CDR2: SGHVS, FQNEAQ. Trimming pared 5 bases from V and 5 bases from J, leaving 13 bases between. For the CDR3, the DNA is TGTGCCAGCAGCCCAGGCAGGGTAGATCAGCCCCAGCATTTT. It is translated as CASSPGRVDQPQHF.

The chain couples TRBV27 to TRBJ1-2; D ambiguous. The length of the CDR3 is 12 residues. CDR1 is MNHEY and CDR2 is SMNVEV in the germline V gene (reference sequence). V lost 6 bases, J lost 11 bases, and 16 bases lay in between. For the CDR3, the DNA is TGTGCCAGCAGGGGCCTCGGGGTTGGTTACACCTTC. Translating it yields CASRGLGVGYTF.

This chain's CDR3 is CASRLSRGDEQYF. The CDR3 DNA sequence: TGTGCCTCCCGACTGAGCCGGGGGGACGAGCAGTACTTC. The V gene is TRBV2, the J gene TRBJ2-7; 7 bases line up with TRBD2. Per the germline V gene, CDR1 is SNHLY and CDR2 is FYNNEI. J gave up 5 bases and V 11 bases, and 12 bases lay outside the gene matches. The CDR3 has 13 residues. The full variable domain, its missing parts supplied by reference TRBV2 and TRBJ2-7, is EPEVTQTPSHQVTQMGQEVILRCVPISNHLYFYWYRQILGQKVEFLVSFYNNEISEKSEIFDDQFSVERPDGSNFTLKIRSTKLEDSAMYFCASRLSRGDEQYFGPGTRLTVT.

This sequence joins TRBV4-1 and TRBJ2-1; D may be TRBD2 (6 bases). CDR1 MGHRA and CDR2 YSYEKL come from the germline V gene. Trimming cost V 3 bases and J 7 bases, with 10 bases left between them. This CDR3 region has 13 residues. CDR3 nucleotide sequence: TGCGCCAGCAGCCAGGCTCGGGGGAATGAGCAGTTCTTC. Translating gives CASSQARGNEQFF.

CDR3 residues: CASSLVLGQGVEDTEAFF. CDR3 nucleotides: TGTGCCAGCAGTTTAGTCTTAGGACAGGGGGTCGAGGACACTGAAGCTTTCTTT. V gene TRBV28 combines with J gene TRBJ1-1; the match to TRBD1 covers 10 bases. This CDR3 has 18 residues. J gave up 3 bases and V 2 bases, and 12 bases lay outside the gene matches. CDR1 is MDHEN and CDR2 is SYDVKM in the germline V gene.

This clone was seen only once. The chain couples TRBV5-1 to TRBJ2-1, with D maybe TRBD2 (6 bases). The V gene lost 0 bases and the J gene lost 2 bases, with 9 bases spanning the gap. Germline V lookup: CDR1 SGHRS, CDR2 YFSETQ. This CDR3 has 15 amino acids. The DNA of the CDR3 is TGCGCCAGCAGCTTGGAGGACTATACCTACAATGAGCAGTTCTTC. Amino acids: CASSLEDYTYNEQFF.